The sequence of this T cell receptor (beta chain) was determined in a study of cytomegalovirus exposure and HLA in healthy donors. Background on the study: Out of approximately 170 million T cells, an earlier analysis found fewer than 140 million unique TCR beta sequences in total.

The study ran its PCR with 60 Vbeta and 13 Jbeta primers. Authors' data handling: An analysis performed later counted about 80 million unique TCR beta chains (approximately 10 million of them shared). The table came from immunoSEQ multiplex PCR; TCRdb's copy has only in-frame clones and leaves some out. The DNA gave D and trimming, while V, J and clone size come from that table. The table shows about 55,000 clones, with roughly 74% occurring only once. General observations from the study: The study designated 164 TCR beta chains cytomegalovirus-associated. About 87% or about 30% of the time was how often most TCR beta V segments were productive, according to an earlier analysis.

A note on this clone: Antigen specificity is unknown.

This TCR derives from a female donor in good health and CMV-seronegative. Specimen: PBMCs.

DNA for the CDR3: TGTGCCAGCAATACAGGAGACAGGGTCACCGGGGAGCTGTTTTTT. Protein sequence: CASNTGDRVTGELFF. The chain combines TRBV9 with TRBJ2-2, with 7 bases fitting TRBD1. CDR1 SGDLS and CDR2 YYNGEE come from the germline V gene. J was trimmed by 4 bases and V by 6 bases; bases with no gene match: 9. This CDR3 is built from 15 residues.